Listed here are 25 T cell receptor beta chains from one sample, sequenced in a study of blood T cell repertoires in COVID-19. Sequencing used immunoSEQ multiplex PCR; TCRdb keeps in-frame clones, though not all of them. Among about half a million clones, over 75% were seen once, and the ten largest hold roughly 3.1%. The sequenced sample was peripheral blood. These receptors came from a human donor in a cohort sampled during active COVID-19.

The V call is TRBV27, the J call TRBJ2-1, with 7 nucleotides matching TRBD2. This CDR3 is 16 amino acids long. Germline lookup yields CDR1 MNHEY and CDR2 SMNVEV (reference sequence). V gave up 4 bases and J gave up 2 bases; unmatched junction bases: 8. DNA for the CDR3: TGTGCCAGCAGTTCCCTCGAGCGGGGAGCCTACAATGAGCAGTTCTTC. Translation gives CASSSLERGAYNEQFF.

This clone was recorded only once. This chain joins TRBV20-1 and TRBJ1-4, with D unresolved. CDR1 and CDR2 (germline): DFQATT, SNEGSKA (reference sequence). V was shortened by 4 bases and J by 8 bases, with 8 bases between the two germline ends. The CDR3 sequence is 11 residues long. DNA for the CDR3: TGCAGTGCTATCTTGTCGGAAAAACTGTTTTTT. Protein: CSAILSEKLFF.

CDR3 sequence (DNA): TGTGCCATCAGACTGACAGGGGATGGAAACACCATATATTTT. Translating it yields CAIRLTGDGNTIYF. The chain is built from TRBV10-3 and TRBJ1-3; 8 bases are a match to TRBD1. The V gene end was trimmed by 6 bases and the J gene end by 3 bases; junction bases not matched to a gene: 4. Germline loops: CDR1 ENHRY, CDR2 SYGVKD. This CDR3 is 14 amino acids long.

V gene TRBV27 combines with J gene TRBJ2-5, with 7 bases lining up with TRBD1. Germline CDR1 and CDR2: MNHEY and SMNVEV (reference sequence). After removal of 2 bases from V and 1 base from J, the junction contained 4 bases not matched to a gene. The CDR3 spans 15 residues. CDR3 residues: CASSLRWDSQETQYF. CDR3 sequence (DNA): TGTGCCAGCAGTTTAAGATGGGACAGCCAAGAGACCCAGTACTTC.

This chain connects TRBV18 to TRBJ1-1; 7 bases fit TRBD1. The J segment lost 11 bases and the V segment lost 8 bases, leaving 8 bases of the junction unmatched. CDR1 KGHSH and CDR2 LQKENI come from the germline V gene. The CDR3 is made up of 11 amino acids. The CDR3 DNA is TGTGCCAGCGGGGGACAGCTCGCCGCTTTCTTT. Amino acids: CASGGQLAAFF.

The chain is built from TRBV19 and TRBJ1-1; TRBD1 matches at 8 bases. Trimming at V came to 2 bases and at J to 2 bases, leaving 1 base not matched to a gene. Germline loops: CDR1 LNHDA, CDR2 SQIVND (reference sequence). This CDR3 has 14 amino acids. CDR3 in amino acids: CASSITGGNTEAFF. The CDR3 bases are TGTGCCAGTAGTATAACAGGGGGAAACACTGAAGCTTTCTTT.

This chain uses TRBV28 with TRBJ2-7, with 11 bases fitting TRBD2. The length of the CDR3 is 15 residues. Germline assignment: CDR1 MDHEN and CDR2 SYDVKM. Trimming took 4 bases from V and 5 from J; bases not matched to a gene: 7. CDR3 sequence reads: CASSSPRLAGNEQYF. The CDR3 DNA sequence: TGTGCCAGCAGTTCACCCAGACTAGCGGGAAACGAGCAGTACTTC.

The J gene is TRBJ2-2, the V gene TRBV7-3; 10 bases match TRBD2. After removal of 5 bases from V and 7 bases from J, the junction contained 10 bases not matched to a gene. Germline V lookup: CDR1 SGHTA, CDR2 FQGTGA. This CDR3 has 16 amino acids. CDR3 sequence: CASSESGRAIGGELFF. CDR3 nucleotides: TGTGCCAGCAGCGAAAGCGGGAGGGCCATAGGCGGGGAGCTGTTTTTT.

The V gene is TRBV6-5, the J gene TRBJ1-6; 7 nucleotides align to TRBD1. After removal of 8 bases from V and 3 bases from J, the junction contained 4 bases not matched to a gene. The CDR3 loop spans 14 amino acids. Germline values: CDR1 MNHEY, CDR2 SVGAGI. The CDR3 here is CASCRTGYNSPLHF. CDR3 nucleotides: TGTGCCAGCTGTAGGACAGGCTATAATTCACCCCTCCACTTT.

The V call is TRBV6-6, the J call TRBJ2-7; 7 positions match TRBD1. V lost 0 bases to trimming and J lost 4 bases; unmatched junction nucleotides: 9. Germline V lookup: CDR1 MNHNY, CDR2 SVGAGI (reference sequence). This CDR3 comprises 16 residues. Here the CDR3 reads CASSYSRRGGEYEQYF. Here the CDR3 DNA reads TGTGCCAGCAGTTACTCGCGGAGAGGGGGCGAATACGAGCAGTACTTC.

This sequence joins TRBV30 and TRBJ1-1, with a possible D match to TRBD1 (5 bases). The CDR3 consists of 12 residues. Germline assignment: CDR1 GTSNPN and CDR2 SVGIG (reference sequence). V was clipped by 4 bases and J by 1 base, with 7 bases between them. The CDR3 nucleotides are TGTGCCTGGAAAGACAGGAACACTGAAGCTTTCTTT. This codes for CAWKDRNTEAFF.

The V and J genes are TRBV29-1 and TRBJ1-1; 10 bases map to TRBD1. In germline, CDR1 is SQVTM, CDR2 ANQGSEA. This CDR3 spans 14 amino acids. After removal of 7 bases from V and 5 bases from J, the junction contained 10 bases not matched to a gene. CDR3 residues: CSARQGARNTEAFF. CDR3 nucleotides: TGCAGCGCCAGACAGGGGGCGCGTAATACTGAAGCTTTCTTT.

The CDR3 nucleotides are TGTGCCAGCACCCCCTCAACAGTTACGAATGAAAAACTGTTTTTT. It yields the protein CASTPSTVTNEKLFF. This rearrangement joins TRBV2 to TRBJ1-4; D remains ambiguous. The CDR3 has 15 residues. The V gene's germline CDR1 is SNHLY and CDR2 FYNNEI. With 7 bases removed from V and 5 bases from J, the gap between germline ends came to 17 bases.

The CDR3: CASSSPQRGNTGELFF. In DNA form, the CDR3 reads TGTGCCAGCAGCTCCCCTCAGCGGGGGAACACCGGGGAGCTGTTTTTT. The V call is TRBV5-4, the J call TRBJ2-2; TRBD2 agrees at 7 bases. This CDR3 has 16 residues. Germline V lookup: CDR1 SGHNT, CDR2 YYREEE (reference sequence). Unmatched junction bases numbered 6, after V lost 3 bases and J lost 1 base.

The V gene is TRBV6-1, the J gene TRBJ1-1, with TRBD1 matching 7 bases. V lost 2 bases, J lost 5 bases, and 8 bases stayed unmatched. Germline CDR1 and CDR2: MNHNS and SASEGT. This CDR3 comprises 15 residues. CDR3 residues: CASSEITGALTEAFF. The CDR3 region has the DNA TGTGCCAGCAGTGAAATAACAGGGGCTTTAACTGAAGCTTTCTTT.

The V call is TRBV7-8, the J call TRBJ2-7; 10 bases align to TRBD1. Germline loops: CDR1 SGHVS, CDR2 FQNEAQ. The CDR3 consists of 15 residues. With 1 base clipped from V and 5 bases from J, the junction kept 5 bases outside the gene matches. The CDR3 DNA reads as TGTGCCAGCAGCTTAGGGGGACAGGGGAGCAACGAGCAGTACTTC. It is translated as CASSLGGQGSNEQYF.

The genes are TRBV5-6 and TRBJ2-1; 10 bases are a match to TRBD2. CDR3 length: 18 amino acids. Trimming cost V 0 bases and J 0 bases; bases outside gene matches: 6. CDR1 is SGHDT, CDR2 YYEEEE, per germline. CDR3 bases: TGTGCCAGCAGCTTGGAGCGGGGGGGACCGAGCTCCTACAATGAGCAGTTCTTC. Translated, it gives CASSLERGGPSSYNEQFF.

The rearrangement links TRBV11-3 to TRBJ1-1; no clear D. CDR1 and CDR2 from the germline V gene are SGHNT and YENEEA. CDR3 size: 13 residues. Trimming cost V 3 bases and J 0 bases, with 5 bases left between them. The CDR3 DNA reads TGTGCCAGCAGCTTGCAGATGAACACTGAAGCTTTCTTT. Its protein product is CASSLQMNTEAFF.

The chain joins TRBV5-8 to TRBJ1-1; 7 bases are shared with TRBD1. Trimming took 1 base from V and 1 from J; bases not matched to a gene: 10. The CDR3 has 17 amino acids. The germline V gene encodes CDR1 SGHTS and CDR2 YDEGEE. The CDR3 sequence is CASSLSGTANWNTEAFF. CDR3 DNA sequence: TGTGCCAGCAGCTTGTCTGGGACAGCAAACTGGAACACTGAAGCTTTCTTT.

A note on this clone: The junction departs from germline at one end; a sequencing error may be responsible. The chain has TRBV11-2 and TRBJ1-2, with D uncertain. The CDR3 consists of 9 residues. The V gene's germline CDR1 is SGHAT and CDR2 FQNNGV. CDR3 DNA: TGTGCCAGCAGCTTCCCCCCCGCCTTC. This codes for CASSFPPAF.

The chain employs TRBV7-3 and TRBJ2-1, with 8 bases identical to TRBD2. This CDR3 is 14 amino acids long. V dropped 0 bases and J dropped 14; count of bases not matched to a gene: 9. Germline values: CDR1 SGHTA, CDR2 FQGTGA. The CDR3 is CASSLTSTGGLKFF. CDR3 in DNA: TGTGCCAGCAGCTTAACCTCAACGGGAGGGCTGAAGTTCTTC. Drawing the rest from reference TRBV7-3 and TRBJ2-1, the complete variable domain is GAGVSQTPSNKVTEKGKYVELRCDPISGHTALYWYRQSLGQGPEFLIYFQGTGAADDSGLPNDRFFAVRPEGSVSTLKIQRTERGDSAVYLCASSLTSTGGLKFFGPGTRLTVL.

V and J are TRBV18 and TRBJ1-4; 7 nucleotides agree with TRBD1. Trimming cost V 3 bases and J 4 bases; bases outside gene matches: 8. CDR1 KGHSH and CDR2 LQKENI come from the germline V gene. CDR3 size: 16 residues. As DNA, the CDR3 is TGTGCCAGCTCACCCGGAAGGGGGCTGGTTAATGAAAAACTGTTTTTT. Amino acids: CASSPGRGLVNEKLFF.

V and J are TRBV6-5 and TRBJ1-6; 8 bases map to TRBD1. The CDR3 length is 15 residues. Germline trimming cut 4 bases from V and 7 bases from J; bases unmatched to any gene: 6. Per the germline V gene, CDR1 is MNHEY and CDR2 is SVGAGI. The CDR3 protein is CASSLAGQGNSPLHF. In DNA form, the CDR3 reads TGTGCCAGCAGTTTGGCCGGACAGGGAAATTCACCCCTCCACTTT.

The chain recombines TRBV6-5 with TRBJ1-3; no definite D call. Germline V gene sequence: CDR1 MNHEY, CDR2 SVGAGI. V was trimmed by 6 bases and J by 4 bases, leaving 10 bases between them. The CDR3 is 13 amino acids. The CDR3 sequence: CASSPGRGNTIYF. CDR3 DNA sequence: TGTGCCAGCAGCCCGGGGAGAGGAAACACCATATATTTT.

This clone showed up just once. This sequence joins TRBV29-1 and TRBJ2-7; TRBD2 agrees at 8 bases. The CDR3 contains 12 residues. Germline CDR1 and CDR2: SQVTM and ANQGSEA. V trimming: 4 bases; J trimming: 3 bases; junction bases outside the gene matches: 2. This chain's CDR3 is CSVASGSYEQYF. Written as DNA, the CDR3 is TGCAGCGTTGCCAGCGGGAGCTACGAGCAGTACTTC.